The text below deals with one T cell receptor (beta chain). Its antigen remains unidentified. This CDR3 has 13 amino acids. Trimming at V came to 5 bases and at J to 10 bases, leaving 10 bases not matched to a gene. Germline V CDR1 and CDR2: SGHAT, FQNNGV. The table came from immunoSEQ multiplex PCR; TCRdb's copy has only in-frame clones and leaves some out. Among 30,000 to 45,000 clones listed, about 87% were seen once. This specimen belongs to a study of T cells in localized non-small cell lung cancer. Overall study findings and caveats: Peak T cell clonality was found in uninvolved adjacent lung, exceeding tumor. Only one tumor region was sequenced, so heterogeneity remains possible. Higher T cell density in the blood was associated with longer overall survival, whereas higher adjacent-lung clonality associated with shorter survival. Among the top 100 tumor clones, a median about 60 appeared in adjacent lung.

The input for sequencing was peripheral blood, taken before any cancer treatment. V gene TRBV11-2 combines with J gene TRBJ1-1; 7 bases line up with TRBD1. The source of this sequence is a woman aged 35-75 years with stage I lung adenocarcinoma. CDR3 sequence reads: CASSALRDRAAFF. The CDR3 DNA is TGTGCCAGCAGCGCTTTACGGGACAGAGCAGCTTTCTTT.